This entry lists 18 T cell receptor beta chains sequenced from one sample in a study of cytomegalovirus exposure and HLA in healthy donors. A multiplex PCR was run with 60 Vbeta primers and 13 Jbeta primers. Profiled with immunoSEQ multiplex PCR; TCRdb holds only in-frame clones, not every one. Here the sample spans about 160,000 clones, around four fifths being singletons. The sequencing input was PBMCs. Receptors were obtained from a male donor in good health and CMV-seropositive.

The chain has TRBV6-5 and TRBJ2-7; tentatively, D is TRBD2 (5 bases). Germline lookup yields CDR1 MNHEY and CDR2 SVGAGI. CDR3 size: 15 residues. Deletions cut 0 bases from V and 3 bases from J, with 12 bases between. The CDR3 loop is CASSYSNSGIYEQYF. CDR3 in DNA: TGTGCCAGCAGTTACTCGAACTCCGGGATCTACGAGCAGTACTTC.

The chain combines TRBV7-2 with TRBJ2-5, with 9 bases lining up with TRBD2. Trimming cost V 6 bases and J 4 bases; bases outside gene matches: 15. CDR3 length equals 17 residues. Per the germline V gene, CDR1 is SGHTA and CDR2 is FQGNSA. As DNA, the CDR3 is TGTGCCAGCAGAACAGCTCATACGGGACTAGCCGGAGAGACCCAGTACTTC. This gives the protein CASRTAHTGLAGETQYF.

The chain combines TRBV6-6 with TRBJ1-2; TRBD1 agrees at 9 bases. Germline V gives CDR1 MNHNY, CDR2 SVGAGI (reference sequence). This CDR3 has 15 amino acids. The V and J ends lost 6 bases and 4 bases, in that order; junction bases with no gene match: 9. The CDR3 is CASSSGTGSGYGYTF. CDR3 bases: TGTGCCAGCAGCTCCGGGACAGGGTCTGGCTATGGCTACACCTTC.

CDR3 region: CASSLPGQGFYNEQFF. CDR3 nucleotides: TGTGCCAGCAGTCTTCCCGGACAGGGATTCTACAATGAGCAGTTCTTC. The V and J genes are TRBV5-4 and TRBJ2-1; 8 nucleotides match TRBD1. The CDR3 totals 16 residues. CDR1 SGHNT and CDR2 YYREEE come from the germline V gene (reference sequence). With 5 bases clipped from V and 3 bases from J, the junction kept 10 bases outside the gene matches.

This clone showed up just a few times. The rearrangement joins TRBV6-5 to TRBJ2-2, with D tentatively TRBD1 (6 bases). This CDR3 spans 16 amino acids. Germline-derived CDR1 and CDR2 are MNHEY and SVGAGI. Trimming stripped 4 bases from V and 6 bases from J, with 18 bases between. CDR3 bases: TGTGCCAGCAGTTTCGGGACAAGGAAGTATCCCGGGGAGCTGTTTTTT. Protein: CASSFGTRKYPGELFF.

The chain couples TRBV9 to TRBJ1-6; D might be TRBD1 (6 bases). The ends were cut back, 7 bases at V and 13 bases at J, with 12 bases in the middle. Germline CDR1 reads SGDLS; CDR2 reads YYNGEE. The CDR3 extends over 11 amino acids. The CDR3 reads CASGNRVPLHF. The CDR3, as DNA: TGTGCCAGCGGGAACAGGGTCCCCCTCCACTTT.

This clone was seen only a few times. This chain joins TRBV13 and TRBJ1-1; 8 bases fit TRBD1. The germline gives CDR1 PRHDT, CDR2 FYEKMQ (reference sequence). V was clipped by 4 bases and J by 3 bases; unmatched bases: 7. The CDR3 is 15 residues long. As DNA, the CDR3 is TGTGCCAGCAGCTCCCTCGGACAGGGCGACACTGAAGCTTTCTTT. Its protein product is CASSSLGQGDTEAFF.

In its sample, this clone was seen once. The V call is TRBV12-5, the J call TRBJ1-5; 9 bases map to TRBD1. The germline V gene has CDR1 LGHNT and CDR2 FRNRAP. J was trimmed by 0 bases and V by 5 bases; bases with no gene match: 5. The CDR3 contains 16 residues. The CDR3 nucleotides are TGTGCTAGTGGTGGGTCGGACAGGGGTAGCAATCAGCCCCAGCATTTT. Protein product: CASGGSDRGSNQPQHF.

The chain uses TRBV10-2 and TRBJ2-5, with TRBD1 identical over 11 bases. There are 14 residues in the CDR3. Trimming cost V 5 bases and J 3 bases; bases outside gene matches: 2. CDR1 is WSHSY, CDR2 SAAADI, per germline. This CDR3 is CASSTGQGEETQYF. Here the CDR3 DNA reads TGCGCCAGCAGTACGGGACAGGGGGAAGAGACCCAGTACTTC.

The chain is built from TRBV11-3 and TRBJ2-7; D unclear. V lost 1 base to trimming and J lost 2 bases, with 12 bases between them. The CDR3 spans 15 residues. Germline values: CDR1 SGHNT, CDR2 YENEEA. CDR3 sequence (DNA): TGTGCCAGCAGCTTAGCGTCAGGTTACCCCTACGAGCAGTACTTC. Encoded protein: CASSLASGYPYEQYF.

The gene calls are TRBV6-5 and TRBJ1-2; D possibly corresponds to TRBD1 (6 bases). Germline V CDR1 and CDR2: MNHEY, SVGAGI. The CDR3 is 12 residues long. V lost 8 bases, J lost 8 bases, and 15 bases lay in between. CDR3 nucleotide sequence: TGTGCCAGCGGGTTTTCAGGGGACGGCTACACCTTC. It encodes CASGFSGDGYTF.

The J gene is TRBJ1-1, the V gene TRBV7-9, with TRBD1 matching over 7 bases. The CDR3 loop spans 12 amino acids. V lost 3 bases to trimming and J lost 6 bases; unmatched junction nucleotides: 1. The germline V gene has CDR1 SEHNR and CDR2 FQNEAQ (reference sequence). As DNA, the CDR3 is TGTGCCAGCAGCTTCGGGACAGCTGAAGCTTTCTTT. Translation: CASSFGTAEAFF.

On this clone: One junction end does not reproduce the germline sequence, and a read error may be involved. This rearrangement joins TRBV6-6 to TRBJ1-5; TRBD1 might be the D (5 bases). Per the germline V gene, CDR1 is MNHNY and CDR2 is SVGAGI (reference sequence). The CDR3 has 15 amino acids. CDR3 nucleotide sequence: TGTGCCAGCAGTTACGGTAGGAGGGGCAATCAGCCCCGGCATTTT. Its protein is CASSYGRRGNQPRHF.

The chain employs TRBV5-4 and TRBJ2-7, with a possible D match to TRBD1 (5 bases). V lost 0 bases and J 0 bases, leaving 10 bases between the germline ends. Germline loops: CDR1 SGHNT, CDR2 YYREEE (reference sequence). The CDR3 is 15 residues long. The CDR3 bases are TGTGCCAGCAGCTTGGGGCGTGACAGCTCCTACGAGCAGTACTTC. Protein: CASSLGRDSSYEQYF.

V gene TRBV18 combines with J gene TRBJ1-5, with 7 bases that match TRBD1. V lost 2 bases, J lost 7 bases, and 5 bases stayed unmatched. This CDR3 contains 14 residues. Germline V gene data show CDR1 as KGHSH and CDR2 as LQKENI. CDR3 region: CASSPLGQSQPQHF. The CDR3 DNA reads as TGTGCCAGCTCACCATTGGGACAGTCCCAGCCCCAGCATTTT.

This rearrangement joins TRBV6-5 to TRBJ2-1; tentatively, D is TRBD1 (5 bases). Germline lookup yields CDR1 MNHEY and CDR2 SVGAGI. Trimming took 6 bases from V and 3 from J, leaving 12 bases between them. The CDR3 is 14 amino acids. The CDR3 region has the DNA TGTGCCAGCAGACCGCAGGACATCTACAATGAGCAGTTCTTC. Translating gives CASRPQDIYNEQFF.

V and J are TRBV28 and TRBJ2-7; maybe TRBD2 (5 bases). CDR1 and CDR2 from the germline V gene are MDHEN and SYDVKM. With 3 bases removed from V and 2 bases from J, the gap between germline ends came to 14 bases. This CDR3 is built from 15 residues. The DNA for the CDR3 is TGTGCCAGCAGTTTGCTATACGGGGTCACCTACGAGCAGTACTTC. This codes for CASSLLYGVTYEQYF. Variable domain in full (rest from reference TRBV28 and TRBJ2-7): DVKVTQSSRYLVKRTGEKVFLECVQDMDHENMFWYRQDPGLGLRLIYFSYDVKMKEKGDIPEGYSVSREKKERFSLILESASTNQTSMYLCASSLLYGVTYEQYFGPGTRLTVT.

Here the CDR3 reads CASSFGRGSDTQYF. In DNA form, the CDR3 reads TGTGCCAGCAGCTTCGGCAGGGGCTCAGATACGCAGTATTTT. The V and J genes are TRBV7-9 and TRBJ2-3; maybe TRBD1 (6 bases). The CDR3 totals 14 residues. Trimming pared 3 bases from V and 4 bases from J, leaving 11 bases between. Germline CDR1 reads SEHNR; CDR2 reads FQNEAQ (reference sequence).